A single sample is the source of the 20 T cell receptor beta chains below, sequenced in a study of blood T cell repertoires in COVID-19. This table comes from immunoSEQ multiplex PCR, and its TCRdb copy is limited to in-frame clones, with some not included. Of fewer than 200,000 clones listed, around 86% are singletons. The sample comprised peripheral blood. The origin of the receptors is a man between 50 and 59 years old with active or convalescent COVID-19.

J is TRBJ1-4 and V is TRBV19; weak D call: TRBD1 (6 bases). This CDR3 has 14 amino acids. Between the trimmed V and J ends, which lost 3 bases and 8 bases, there was a span of 13 bases. CDR1 and CDR2 (germline): LNHDA, SQIVND (reference sequence). Here the CDR3 reads CASSIPGAWEKLFF. For the CDR3, the DNA is TGTGCCAGTAGTATCCCAGGGGCTTGGGAAAAACTGTTTTTT.

The chain combines TRBV19 with TRBJ2-2; 15 bases map to TRBD2. Looked up from germline, CDR1 is LNHDA and CDR2 is SQIVND (reference sequence). The CDR3 loop spans 17 amino acids. V lost 11 bases and J lost 3; bases outside the gene matches: 10. The CDR3 reads CAARGLAGGFDTGELFF. As DNA, the CDR3 is TGTGCCGCACGCGGACTAGCGGGGGGGTTCGACACCGGGGAGCTGTTTTTT.

This clone showed up just a few times. This chain uses TRBV3-1 (or the pseudogene TRBV3-2) with TRBJ2-3, with 10 bases matching TRBD2. The CDR3 loop spans 17 amino acids. With V trimmed by 2 bases and J by 0 bases, 5 bases remained unmatched. The V gene's germline CDR1 is LGHDT and CDR2 YNNKEL (reference sequence). CDR3 in DNA: TGTGCCAGCAGCCAACCCGGACTAGCGGAGAGCACAGATACGCAGTATTTT. Translated: CASSQPGLAESTDTQYF.

This clone was observed once. This sequence joins TRBV11-3 and TRBJ2-1; D is ambiguous. The V end lost 6 bases, the J end lost 2 bases, and 14 bases lay between the germline ends. The germline gives CDR1 SGHNT, CDR2 YENEEA. CDR3 length: 15 residues. The CDR3 reads CASSSAGLPYNEQFF. CDR3 DNA sequence: TGTGCCAGCAGTTCGGCTGGGCTCCCCTACAATGAGCAGTTCTTC.

This chain connects TRBV19 to TRBJ1-1, with TRBD1 matching over 12 bases. Trimming at V came to 5 bases and at J to 5 bases, leaving 12 bases not matched to a gene. Germline V CDR1 and CDR2: LNHDA, SQIVND (reference sequence). The CDR3 loop spans 17 amino acids. CDR3 in amino acids: CASSPGGTGGDRTEAFF. DNA for the CDR3: TGTGCCAGTAGTCCAGGAGGGACAGGGGGCGATAGGACTGAAGCTTTCTTT. Using reference TRBV19 and TRBJ1-1 for the parts outside the CDR3, the full variable domain is DGGITQSPKYLFRKEGQNVTLSCEQNLNHDAMYWYRQDPGQGLRLIYYSQIVNDFQKGDIAEGYSVSREKKESFPLTVTSAQKNPTAFYLCASSPGGTGGDRTEAFFGQGTRLTVV.

The chain combines TRBV7-2 with TRBJ2-1, with TRBD1 as a possible D gene (6 bases). The V gene lost 2 bases and the J gene lost 7 bases, with 6 bases spanning the gap. The length of the CDR3 is 12 residues. Per germline, CDR1 SGHTA and CDR2 FQGNSA. CDR3 sequence reads: CASSLQGNEQFF. Here the CDR3 DNA reads TGTGCCAGCAGCTTACAGGGGAATGAGCAGTTCTTC.

The chain employs TRBV6-5 and TRBJ1-1, with a weak D call TRBD1 (6 bases). The CDR3 loop spans 13 amino acids. V lost 6 bases and J 0 bases, leaving 8 bases between the germline ends. Per germline, CDR1 MNHEY and CDR2 SVGAGI. This chain's CDR3 is CASRRTVNTEAFF. The DNA of the CDR3 is TGTGCCAGCAGGAGGACAGTGAACACTGAAGCTTTCTTT.

This chain connects TRBV6-6 to TRBJ2-7; the D gene is possibly TRBD2 (5 bases). The CDR3 covers 15 residues. The germline CDR1 and CDR2 sequences are MNHNY and SVGAGI (reference sequence). V gave up 0 bases and J gave up 3 bases, with 12 bases separating them. The CDR3 here is CASSYSEASGYEQYF. DNA for the CDR3: TGTGCCAGCAGTTACTCGGAAGCCAGCGGCTACGAGCAGTACTTC.

V and J are TRBV12-5 and TRBJ1-5; 9 positions match TRBD1. The V gene end was trimmed by 2 bases and the J gene end by 1 base; junction bases not matched to a gene: 12. The CDR3 is 19 residues long. Germline-derived CDR1 and CDR2 are LGHNT and FRNRAP. CDR3 DNA sequence: TGTGCTAGTGGTTTGTTACTCGTACAGGGGGCGAGGAGCAATCAGCCCCAGCATTTT. It encodes CASGLLLVQGARSNQPQHF.

This sequence joins TRBV7-6 and TRBJ1-5; TRBD1 is a possible D gene (6 bases). CDR1 and CDR2 (germline): SGHVS, FNYEAQ. Deletions cut 7 bases from V and 6 bases from J, with 13 bases between. This CDR3 comprises 13 residues. Written as DNA, the CDR3 is TGTGCCAGCACCGAAGGGGGAAGTCAGCCCCAGCATTTT. Residues: CASTEGGSQPQHF.

The rearrangement links TRBV9 to TRBJ2-7, with D perhaps matching TRBD2 (7 bases). V was trimmed by 7 bases and J by 0 bases, leaving 17 bases between them. Germline CDR1 and CDR2: SGDLS and YYNGEE. The CDR3 runs to 15 residues. The DNA for the CDR3 is TGTGCCAGCCAGAGTTTAGGGGGGGACTCCTACGAGCAGTACTTC. Protein sequence: CASQSLGGDSYEQYF.

The genes are TRBV7-2 and TRBJ1-6; D unresolved. CDR3 length: 15 residues. Germline CDR1 reads SGHTA; CDR2 reads FQGNSA. V was trimmed by 7 bases and J by 10 bases, leaving 20 bases between them. The CDR3 DNA reads TGTGCCAGCACCACGACGGCGGGAGCAAGATCACCCCTCCACTTT. Translation: CASTTTAGARSPLHF.

V usage is TRBV29-1 and J usage is TRBJ2-5; 7 bases align to TRBD1. Losses at the gene ends were 2 bases for V and 2 bases for J; bases not matched to a gene: 5. Germline V CDR1 and CDR2: SQVTM, ANQGSEA. The CDR3 has 14 amino acids. The DNA of the CDR3 is TGCAGCGTTGAATATGGGACAGCACAAGAGACCCAGTACTTC. It codes for CSVEYGTAQETQYF.

This chain uses TRBV28 with TRBJ2-1, with 9 bases matching TRBD2. The CDR3 is 14 residues long. Germline trimming cut 3 bases from V and 10 bases from J; bases unmatched to any gene: 7. In germline, CDR1 is MDHEN, CDR2 SYDVKM. The CDR3 DNA reads TGTGCCAGCAGTTTGATTAGCGGGGGACGGGAGCAGTTCTTC. Its protein product is CASSLISGGREQFF.

The V gene is TRBV5-1, the J gene TRBJ2-3; TRBD2 is a possible D gene (6 bases). The germline V and J ends were trimmed by 1 base and 5 bases, with 17 bases remaining between them. CDR1 and CDR2 from the germline V gene are SGHRS and YFSETQ. CDR3 size: 16 residues. The CDR3 loop is CASSLTQGGPLDTQYF. CDR3 coding DNA: TGCGCCAGCAGCTTGACCCAGGGAGGCCCCTTAGATACGCAGTATTTT.

There are a few counts of this clone. Other DNA sequences in the same sample also yield this CDR3. CDR3 DNA sequence: TGTGCCAGTAGTATACCAGGGGGTAACTATGGCTACACCTTC. Its protein product is CASSIPGGNYGYTF. The rearrangement joins TRBV19 to TRBJ1-2; TRBD1 matches 7 bases. The CDR3 spans 14 residues. Trimming cost V 2 bases and J 1 base; bases outside gene matches: 1. The V gene's germline CDR1 is LNHDA and CDR2 SQIVND (reference sequence). Full variable domain (outside the CDR3, taken from reference TRBV19 and TRBJ1-2): DGGITQSPKYLFRKEGQNVTLSCEQNLNHDAMYWYRQDPGQGLRLIYYSQIVNDFQKGDIAEGYSVSREKKESFPLTVTSAQKNPTAFYLCASSIPGGNYGYTFGSGTRLTVV.

This sequence joins TRBV3-1 (or the pseudogene TRBV3-2) and TRBJ2-1, with D perhaps matching TRBD2 (6 bases). Germline V gene lookup returns CDR1 LGHDT and CDR2 YNNKEL (reference sequence). The V end lost 0 bases, the J end lost 10 bases, and 10 bases lay between the germline ends. This CDR3 spans 13 amino acids. The CDR3 DNA follows: TGTGCCAGCAGCCAAGATTGGGGACTCGAGCAGTTCTTC. Protein: CASSQDWGLEQFF.

This rearrangement joins TRBV19 to TRBJ2-1, with 12 positions matching TRBD2. CDR3 length equals 15 residues. V shed 9 bases and J 3 bases; nucleotides not matched to a gene: 6. The germline V gene has CDR1 LNHDA and CDR2 SQIVND (reference sequence). CDR3 DNA: TGTGCCAGCGTCGGACTAGCGGGACTCTACAATGAGCAGTTCTTC. Translating it yields CASVGLAGLYNEQFF.

The genes are TRBV18 and TRBJ1-4, with D possibly being TRBD1 (6 bases). V was shortened by 3 bases and J by 4 bases, with 15 bases between the two germline ends. The germline gives CDR1 KGHSH, CDR2 LQKENI. The CDR3 covers 16 residues. CDR3: CASSPRTVRGNEKLFF. DNA for the CDR3: TGTGCCAGCTCACCCAGGACAGTCCGGGGTAATGAAAAACTGTTTTTT.

V usage is TRBV13 and J usage is TRBJ1-1; tentative D call: TRBD1 (5 bases). The CDR3 consists of 14 residues. With 0 bases removed from V and 5 bases from J, the gap between germline ends came to 10 bases. Germline CDR1 is PRHDT and CDR2 is FYEKMQ (reference sequence). This CDR3 is CASSLGGVMTEAFF. The DNA of the CDR3 is TGTGCCAGCAGCTTAGGAGGGGTTATGACTGAAGCTTTCTTT.